Shown below are 3 T cell receptor beta chains from a single sample sequenced in a study of beta chain features in type 1 diabetes. TCRB transcripts that were expressed got sequenced, as all of the isolated RNA had been reverse transcribed. Method: immunoSEQ multiplex PCR; TCRdb's copy keeps in-frame clones and lacks some. The sample consists of around 170,000 clones, about 10% of them appearing once. Their target antigens are unknown. General study findings and limits: Across all four CD4+ subsets, people with type 1 diabetes showed modestly shorter TCRB CDR3s.

Sequencing was done on a sample of central memory CD4+ T cells from blood. These receptors originate from a woman in her thirties with type 1 diabetes.

This clone has a handful of counts. The chain is built from TRBV5-1 and TRBJ2-7; D call uncertain. Deletions cut 7 bases from V and 5 bases from J, with 10 bases between. The CDR3 is 11 amino acids. Germline lookup yields CDR1 SGHRS and CDR2 YFSETQ. Written as DNA, the CDR3 is TGCGCCAGCCGACTGTTGGACGAGCAGTACTTC. It yields the protein CASRLLDEQYF.

The rearrangement joins TRBV6-4 to TRBJ1-1, with TRBD1 matching over 7 bases. The CDR3 loop spans 14 amino acids. Germline V gene sequence: CDR1 MRHNA, CDR2 SNTAGT. V trimming: 3 bases; J trimming: 4 bases; junction bases outside the gene matches: 5. The CDR3 DNA reads as TGTGCCAGCAGTGAGCAGGGGGGCGCCACTGAAGCTTTCTTT. Protein product: CASSEQGGATEAFF.

This clone was found a few times. The V gene is TRBV15, the J gene TRBJ2-1; D might be TRBD2 (6 bases). This CDR3 comprises 14 residues. Trimming pared 6 bases from V and 1 base from J, leaving 10 bases between. Per the germline V gene, CDR1 is LNHNV and CDR2 is YYDKDF (reference sequence). In DNA form, the CDR3 reads TGTGCCACCAGTCGGGAGTATTCCTACAATGAGCAGTTCTTC. It specifies CATSREYSYNEQFF.